A selection of T cell receptor beta chains follows, all from one sample in a study of CD8 T cells in ankylosing spondylitis. TCRdb re-analysed the 5' RACE reads in MiXCR, keeping a single row per CDR3 protein. Of under 200,000 distinct CDR3 sequences detected, 10% to 15% appear once; the ten largest clones hold around 10%. Sequencing was done on a sample of blood, either unsorted or a sorted T cell fraction (not recorded which). Source of these receptors: a female donor with ankylosing spondylitis or in good health (not recorded which). The CDR3 runs from the conserved cysteine through the conserved F or W. The D gene is left open where the match is weak.

v_call	d_call	j_call	cdr3_aa
TRBV7-2	-	TRBJ2-2	CASRLLAQHTGELFF
TRBV20-1	-	TRBJ1-6	CSAREARGGYNSPLHF
TRBV7-9	TRBD1	TRBJ2-3	CASSAPRQGGTDTQYF
TRBV27	-	TRBJ1-6	CASSWGRFGSPLHF
TRBV29-1	TRBD1	TRBJ2-7	CSVEVGRQGFYEQYF
TRBV14	TRBD1	TRBJ1-4	CASSPGQINEKLFF
TRBV6-1	-	TRBJ2-5	CASSVTGSVQETQYF
TRBV20-1	-	TRBJ2-7	CSATPASVGGYEQYF
TRBV7-2	-	TRBJ2-3	CASSPGTGLGTDTQYF
TRBV7-2	-	TRBJ1-2	CASSPDSGGANYGYTF
TRBV7-7	-	TRBJ2-5	CASSLAARETQYF
TRBV7-8	TRBD2	TRBJ2-7	CASSWGLASYEQYF
TRBV7-9	-	TRBJ1-5	CASSFPGANQPQHF
TRBV5-5	-	TRBJ1-1	CASSLLLNTEAFF
TRBV20-1	-	TRBJ2-5	CSANPGGETQYF
TRBV5-6	-	TRBJ1-2	CASSLAGLGTYGYTF
TRBV7-3	TRBD2	TRBJ2-2	CASSLLLAPAGELFF
TRBV7-9	-	TRBJ1-2	CASTRAQGGYTF
TRBV7-2	-	TRBJ2-2	CASSQRQDTGELFF
TRBV7-2	TRBD2	TRBJ2-7	CASSFGRTSGSYEQYF
TRBV30	-	TRBJ1-1	CAWSKIQNTEAFF
TRBV28	-	TRBJ2-2	CASSTDGRNTGELFF
TRBV20-1	TRBD2	TRBJ2-3	CSARETGTSGSKTGTQYF
TRBV7-2	TRBD2	TRBJ2-5	CASSYRLAGYETQYF
TRBV10-3	TRBD1	TRBJ1-1	CAISDRDSALGAEAFF
TRBV28	-	TRBJ1-5	CASSPNQGSNQPQHF
TRBV20-1	-	TRBJ1-5	CSARPPGPNQPQHF
TRBV12-3/TRBV12-4	-	TRBJ2-7	CASPVMWEVYEQYF
TRBV4-1	TRBD2	TRBJ2-1	CASSQLSGNYNEQFF
TRBV15	TRBD2	TRBJ2-4	CATSRDRIAGRLAKNIQYF
TRBV7-9	TRBD2	TRBJ2-3	CASSSTSRTDTQYF
TRBV6-2/TRBV6-3	TRBD1	TRBJ2-1	CASSRIRGQTYNEQFF
TRBV20-1	TRBD1	TRBJ1-5	CSARTGVQPQHF
TRBV20-1	-	TRBJ2-5	CSARERQVQETQYF
TRBV3-1	TRBD1	TRBJ1-1	CASSPLSGTGNTEAFF
TRBV24-1	-	TRBJ2-5	CATSDQGIETQYF
TRBV21-1	-	TRBJ1-2	CASSKEEDYFYGYTF
TRBV5-1	-	TRBJ2-3	CASSPDYHTQYF
TRBV30	-	TRBJ1-1	CAWSREGEAFF
TRBV29-1	TRBD2	TRBJ2-1	CSVLPGLAGGNEQFF
TRBV12-3/TRBV12-4	-	TRBJ2-7	CASSLTSSYEQYF